This TCR beta chain was identified during a study of siplizumab effects on memory and regulatory T cells. General study findings and limits: Major contributors to the alloresponse seemed to be naive T cells, which also appeared more diverse than memory cells. Suppressive activity of Tregs proliferating in siplizumab cultures remained unconfirmed. There were only a minor fraction of alloreactive clones that mapped to unstimulated subsets.

On this clone: The antigen remains undetermined.

This table comes from immunoSEQ multiplex PCR, and its TCRdb copy is limited to in-frame clones, with some not included. Here the sample spans 100,000 to 120,000 clones, about 92% being singletons. Germline CDR1 reads LNHNV; CDR2 reads YYDKDF (reference sequence). The CDR3 sequence is 15 residues long. Between the trimmed V and J ends, which lost 3 bases and 7 bases, there was a span of 16 bases. Source material: CD4+ T cells sorted from blood. The V and J genes are TRBV15 and TRBJ2-1; D is possibly TRBD2 (5 bases). The source is a human donor in good health. The CDR3 region has the DNA TGTGCCACCAGCAGTCAGCGGTTGGTTGTAAATGAGCAGTTCTTC. It translates to CATSSQRLVVNEQFF.